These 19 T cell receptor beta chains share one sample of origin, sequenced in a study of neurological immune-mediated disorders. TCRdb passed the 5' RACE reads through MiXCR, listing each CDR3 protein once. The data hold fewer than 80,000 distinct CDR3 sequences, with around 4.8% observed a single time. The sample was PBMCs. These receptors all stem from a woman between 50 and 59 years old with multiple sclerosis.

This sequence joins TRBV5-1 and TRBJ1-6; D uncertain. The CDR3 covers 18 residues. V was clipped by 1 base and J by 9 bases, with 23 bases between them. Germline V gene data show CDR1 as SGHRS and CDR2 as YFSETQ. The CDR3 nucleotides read TGCGCCAGCAGCTTGAATATCGTCGGGTCCCCATTAGCTTCACCCCTCCACTTT. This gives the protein CASSLNIVGSPLASPLHF.

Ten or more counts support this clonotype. The CDR3 spells CASSANTGELFF. Here the CDR3 DNA reads TGTGCCAGCAGCGCTAACACCGGGGAGCTGTTTTTT. The chain recombines TRBV9 with TRBJ2-2, with D unresolved. With 3 bases removed from V and 2 bases from J, the gap between germline ends came to 2 bases. Looked up from germline, CDR1 is SGDLS and CDR2 is YYNGEE. CDR3 length: 12 amino acids. Full variable domain (rest looked up from reference TRBV9 and TRBJ2-2): DSGVTQTPKHLITATGQRVTLRCSPRSGDLSVYWYQQSLDQGLQFLIQYYNGEERAKGNILERFSAQQFPDLHSELNLSSLELGDSALYFCASSANTGELFFGEGSRLTVL.

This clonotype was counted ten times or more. CDR3 amino acids: CASSPRRDPSYNEQFF. The CDR3 nucleotides are TGTGCCAGCAGCCCTCGGAGGGACCCATCCTACAATGAGCAGTTCTTC. The V call is TRBV11-2, the J call TRBJ2-1; possibly TRBD2 for D (6 bases). Trimming cost V 5 bases and J 1 base, with 15 bases left between them. Germline CDR1 is SGHAT and CDR2 is FQNNGV. The CDR3 has 16 residues.

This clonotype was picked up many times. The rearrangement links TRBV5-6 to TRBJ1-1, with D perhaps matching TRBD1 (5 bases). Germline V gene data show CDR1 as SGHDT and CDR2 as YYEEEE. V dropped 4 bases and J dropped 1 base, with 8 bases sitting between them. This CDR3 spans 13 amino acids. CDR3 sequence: CASSPGQNTEAFF. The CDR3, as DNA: TGTGCCAGCAGCCCCGGACAGAACACTGAAGCTTTCTTT. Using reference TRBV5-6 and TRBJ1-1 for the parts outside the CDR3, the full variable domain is DAGVTQSPTHLIKTRGQQVTLRCSPKSGHDTVSWYQQALGQGPQFIFQYYEEEERQRGNFPDRFSGHQFPNYSSELNVNALLLGDSALYLCASSPGQNTEAFFGQGTRLTVV.

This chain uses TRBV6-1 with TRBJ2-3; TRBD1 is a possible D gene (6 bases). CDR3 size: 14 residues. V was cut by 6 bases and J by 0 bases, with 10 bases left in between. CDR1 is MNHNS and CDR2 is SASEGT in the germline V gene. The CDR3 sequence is CASRTGYSTDTQYF. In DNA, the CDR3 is TGTGCCAGCAGGACAGGTTATAGCACAGATACGCAGTATTTT.

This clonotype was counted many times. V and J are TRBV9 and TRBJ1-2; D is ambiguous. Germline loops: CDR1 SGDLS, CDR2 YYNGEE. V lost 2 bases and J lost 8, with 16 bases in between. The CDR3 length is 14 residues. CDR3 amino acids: CASSVPTPAGGYTF. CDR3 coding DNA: TGTGCCAGCAGCGTTCCTACCCCTGCGGGCGGCTACACCTTC.

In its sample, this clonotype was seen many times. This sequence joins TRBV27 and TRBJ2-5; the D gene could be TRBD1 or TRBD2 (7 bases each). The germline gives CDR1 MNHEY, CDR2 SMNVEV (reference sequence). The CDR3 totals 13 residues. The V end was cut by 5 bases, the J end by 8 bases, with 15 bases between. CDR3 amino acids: CASSQGGSFTQYF. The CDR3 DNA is TGTGCCAGCAGTCAGGGGGGGAGCTTCACCCAGTACTTC.

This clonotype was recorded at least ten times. The CDR3 here is CASSFDVNQPQHF. The CDR3 DNA reads as TGCGCCAGCAGTTTTGACGTCAATCAGCCCCAGCATTTT. The V and J genes are TRBV5-1 and TRBJ1-5; unclear D gene. This CDR3 spans 13 amino acids. In germline, CDR1 is SGHRS, CDR2 YFSETQ. V lost 5 bases, J lost 3 bases, and 9 bases lay in between.

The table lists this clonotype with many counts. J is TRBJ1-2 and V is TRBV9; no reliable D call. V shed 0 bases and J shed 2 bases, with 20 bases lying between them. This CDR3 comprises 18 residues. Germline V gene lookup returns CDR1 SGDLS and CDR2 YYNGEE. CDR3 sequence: CASSVEEGGRLINYGYTF. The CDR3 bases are TGTGCCAGCAGCGTAGAGGAGGGAGGCAGGCTCATAAACTATGGCTACACCTTC.

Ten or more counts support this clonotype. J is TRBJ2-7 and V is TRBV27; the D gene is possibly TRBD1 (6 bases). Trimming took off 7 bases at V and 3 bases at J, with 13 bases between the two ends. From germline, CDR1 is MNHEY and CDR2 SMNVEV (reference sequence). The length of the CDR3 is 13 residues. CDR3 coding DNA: TGTGCCAGCAAAGGAGACAGGAACTACGAGCAGTACTTC. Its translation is CASKGDRNYEQYF.

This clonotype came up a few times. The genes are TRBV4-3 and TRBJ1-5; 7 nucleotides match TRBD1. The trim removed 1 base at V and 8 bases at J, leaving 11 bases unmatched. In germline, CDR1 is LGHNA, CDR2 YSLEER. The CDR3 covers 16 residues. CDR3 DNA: TGCGCCAGCAGCCAAGGCTTCCAGGGGGGGTGGGAGCCCCAGCATTTT. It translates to CASSQGFQGGWEPQHF.

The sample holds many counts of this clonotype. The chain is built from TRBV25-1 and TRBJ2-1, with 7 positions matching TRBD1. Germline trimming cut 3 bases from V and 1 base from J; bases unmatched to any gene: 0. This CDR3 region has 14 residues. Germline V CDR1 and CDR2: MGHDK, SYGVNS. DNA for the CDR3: TGTGCCAGCAGTGACAGGGGGTCCTACAATGAGCAGTTCTTC. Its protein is CASSDRGSYNEQFF.

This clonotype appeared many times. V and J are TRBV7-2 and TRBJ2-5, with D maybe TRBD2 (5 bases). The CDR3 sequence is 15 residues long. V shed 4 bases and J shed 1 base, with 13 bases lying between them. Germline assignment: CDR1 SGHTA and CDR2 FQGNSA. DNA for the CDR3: TGTGCCAGCAGCTCGGGATTTGAGCTCCAAGAGACCCAGTACTTC. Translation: CASSSGFELQETQYF.

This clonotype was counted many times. CDR3 sequence: CSARVPAGESETQYF. The CDR3 DNA sequence: TGCAGTGCTCGCGTCCCAGCGGGGGAGTCAGAGACCCAGTACTTC. The V call is TRBV20-1, the J call TRBJ2-5; 8 bases fit TRBD2. The CDR3 consists of 15 residues. V trimming: 5 bases; J trimming: 4 bases; junction bases outside the gene matches: 12. CDR1 is DFQATT, CDR2 SNEGSKA, per germline (reference sequence).

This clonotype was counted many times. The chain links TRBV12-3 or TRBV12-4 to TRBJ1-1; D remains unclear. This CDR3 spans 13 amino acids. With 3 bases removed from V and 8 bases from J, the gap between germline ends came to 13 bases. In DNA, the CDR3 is TGTGCCAGCAGTTTCCCAACGAATAGAGAAGCTTTCTTT. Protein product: CASSFPTNREAFF.

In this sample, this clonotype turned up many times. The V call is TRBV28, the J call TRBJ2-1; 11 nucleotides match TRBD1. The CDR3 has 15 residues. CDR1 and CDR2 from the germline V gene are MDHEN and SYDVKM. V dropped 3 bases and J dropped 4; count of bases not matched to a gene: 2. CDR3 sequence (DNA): TGTGCCAGCAGTTTGGGGACAGGGGGTTACAATGAGCAGTTCTTC. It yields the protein CASSLGTGGYNEQFF.

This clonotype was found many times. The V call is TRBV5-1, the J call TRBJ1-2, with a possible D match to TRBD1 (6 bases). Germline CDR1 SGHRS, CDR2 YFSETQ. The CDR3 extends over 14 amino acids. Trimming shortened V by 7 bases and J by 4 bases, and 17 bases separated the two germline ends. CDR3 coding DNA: TGCGCCAGCGGATACGGGGGGCTTCTCTATGGCTACACCTTC. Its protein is CASGYGGLLYGYTF.

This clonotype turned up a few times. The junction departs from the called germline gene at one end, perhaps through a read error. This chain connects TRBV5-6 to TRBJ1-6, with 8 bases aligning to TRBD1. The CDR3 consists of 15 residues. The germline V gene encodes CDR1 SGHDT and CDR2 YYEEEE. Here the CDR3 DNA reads TGTGCCAGCAGCTTGGGGACAGGGCCCAATTCACCCCTCAACTTT. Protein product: CASSLGTGPNSPLNF.

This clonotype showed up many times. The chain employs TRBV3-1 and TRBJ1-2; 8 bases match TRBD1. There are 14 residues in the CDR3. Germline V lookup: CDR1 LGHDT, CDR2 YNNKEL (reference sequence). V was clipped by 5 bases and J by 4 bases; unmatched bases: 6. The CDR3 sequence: CASSDGQGGYGYTF. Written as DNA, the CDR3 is TGTGCCAGCAGCGACGGACAGGGTGGCTATGGCTACACCTTC.